This T cell receptor beta chain was sequenced during a study of Tregs in tolerant kidney transplant recipients. The study, taken as a whole, reports: No direct test of biological reproducibility was done here. Activated donor B cell expansion appeared to reveal the most relevant donor-specific TCRbeta repertoire. Few patients were studied, so findings need validation in larger groups.

Sequencing used immunoSEQ multiplex PCR; TCRdb keeps in-frame clones, though not all of them. The data show tens of thousands of clones, with around 90% seen just once and roughly 5% held by the top ten. The CDR3 loop spans 15 amino acids. CDR1 is SGHVS and CDR2 is FNYEAQ in the germline V gene. After removal of 5 bases from V and 0 bases from J, the junction contained 6 bases not matched to a gene. CD4+CD25+CD127- Tregs, CD4+CD25- non-Tregs, CD4 and CD8 cells were sorted. To note about this clone: Its target is not known.

The sequenced material came from CD8+ T cells from blood. The V and J genes are TRBV7-6 and TRBJ2-7; TRBD1 aligns across 8 bases. The sequence was collected from a human donor in good health. The CDR3: CASSPGQVGSYEQYF. The CDR3 region has the DNA TGTGCCAGCAGCCCGGGACAGGTTGGCTCCTACGAGCAGTACTTC.